This T cell receptor (beta chain) was sequenced in a study of blood T cell repertoires in COVID-19. Study overall: There were acute and convalescent COVID-19 samples, and they came from the United States, Italy and Spain.

Data came from immunoSEQ multiplex PCR; TCRdb stores just in-frame clones and leaves some out. The table includes under 250,000 clones, around three quarters detected once. This CDR3 contains 13 residues. V gave up 5 bases and J gave up 8 bases; unmatched junction bases: 5. CDR1 PRHDT and CDR2 FYEKMQ come from the germline V gene (reference sequence). The sequence was obtained from a woman in her sixties or seventies with acute or convalescent COVID-19. Sequencing used peripheral blood. This rearrangement joins TRBV13 to TRBJ1-3; 8 bases map to TRBD1. CDR3 nucleotides: TGTGCCAGCAGCGCTCGACAGGGGTACACCATATATTTT. As protein: CASSARQGYTIYF. Based on the CDR3 plus reference TRBV13 and TRBJ1-3, the full variable domain is AAGVIQSPRHLIKEKRETATLKCYPIPRHDTVYWYQQGPGQDPQFLISFYEKMQSDKGSIPDRFSAQQFSDYHSELNMSSLELGDSALYFCASSARQGYTIYFGEGSWLTVV.